This TCR beta chain is from a study of blood T cell repertoires in COVID-19. Study summary: Acute and convalescent COVID-19 specimens originated in the United States, Italy and Spain. T cells, B-cell-depleted T cells, or PBMCs provided the cDNA or gDNA that served as material.

As handled by the study authors: Researchers report that nucleated cell counts were estimated from reference gene primer amplification. Some clones are missing from TCRdb's copy, which holds only in-frame ones; the method was immunoSEQ multiplex PCR. V, J and clone size are those of that table, while D and trimming were read from the DNA. The table shows 130,000 to 150,000 clones, with 78% occurring only once. Material for sequencing was peripheral blood. This TCR came from a woman aged 60-75 years with acute or convalescent COVID-19.

CDR3 in DNA: TGTGCCAGCAGTATCAGGGGGAGTAGGACTAACTATGGCTACACCTTC. This codes for CASSIRGSRTNYGYTF. This chain links TRBV2 with TRBJ1-2, with TRBD1 identical over 7 bases. Germline V gives CDR1 SNHLY, CDR2 FYNNEI. The J segment lost 0 bases and the V segment lost 5 bases, leaving 9 bases of the junction unmatched. The CDR3 is 16 residues long.